This T cell receptor beta chain is from a study of shared T cell receptors in the human thymus. CDR1 SNHLY and CDR2 FYNNEI come from the germline V gene. V lost 11 bases, J lost 1 base, and 12 bases lay in between. The CDR3 runs to 14 residues. Data came from immunoSEQ multiplex PCR; TCRdb stores just in-frame clones and leaves some out. This sample has hundreds of thousands of clones, with 88% found just once. These data are also associated with another study on human thymus T cells. This second study says: Having surgery to correct congenital heart defects, healthy Finnish infants acted as the donors. The thymus was resected at corrective cardiac surgery. Biased V and J segment usage appeared in thymus and peripheral blood. Highly overlapping thymic repertoires among unrelated individuals were reported in related research.

The genes are TRBV2 and TRBJ2-6, with a weak D call TRBD2 (5 bases). Sample: thymocytes. This TCR derives from a boy under three years old with a congenital heart defect. The CDR3 sequence is CAQRYESGANVLTF. The CDR3 DNA sequence: TGTGCCCAGCGGTACGAGTCTGGGGCCAACGTCCTGACTTTC.